A single sample gave rise to the 9 T cell receptor beta chains below, sequenced in a study of T cell repertoires in cytomegalovirus infection. TCRdb itself ran the reads through MiXCR, one entry per CDR3 protein. Here the sample spans about 330,000 distinct CDR3 sequences, over 7.5% being singletons. The material sequenced was PBMCs. The source of these receptors is a human donor in good health (CMV status not recorded). Some clones in this sample may be carry-over from other donors' samples.

This clonotype was counted ten times or more. The V gene is TRBV19, the J gene TRBJ2-3; 10 bases align to TRBD1. CDR3 length: 15 amino acids. The J segment lost 8 bases and the V segment lost 5 bases, leaving 10 bases of the junction unmatched. Germline V lookup: CDR1 LNHDA, CDR2 SQIVND (reference sequence). CDR3 coding DNA: TGTGCCAGTAGTGCTTCGACAGGGGGCTTCGTTACGCAGTATTTT. Amino acids: CASSASTGGFVTQYF. The entire variable domain, with the rest obtained from reference TRBV19 and TRBJ2-3, is as follows: DGGITQSPKYLFRKEGQNVTLSCEQNLNHDAMYWYRQDPGQGLRLIYYSQIVNDFQKGDIAEGYSVSREKKESFPLTVTSAQKNPTAFYLCASSASTGGFVTQYFGPGTRLTVL.

This clonotype was seen ten or more times. J is TRBJ2-2 and V is TRBV28; D is possibly TRBD2 (6 bases). V lost 8 bases to trimming and J lost 1 base, with 20 bases between them. The CDR3 runs to 17 residues. CDR1 is MDHEN, CDR2 SYDVKM, per germline. In nucleotides, the CDR3 is TGTGCCAGCGCCCTGGTCGCAACGGGAGAGAACACCGGGGAGCTGTTTTTT. It yields the protein CASALVATGENTGELFF.

A few counts support this clonotype. The J gene is TRBJ1-1, the V gene TRBV10-2, with D possibly TRBD1 on 5 matching bases. CDR1 WSHSY and CDR2 SAAADI come from the germline V gene. The CDR3 loop spans 13 amino acids. V shed 2 bases and J shed 11 bases, with 15 bases lying between them. The CDR3 reads CASSETPAGSAFF. CDR3 in DNA: TGCGCCAGCAGTGAGACTCCGGCAGGGTCGGCTTTCTTT.

This clonotype was seen many times. V gene TRBV6-1 combines with J gene TRBJ2-3, with D perhaps TRBD1 or TRBD2 (6 bases each). Trimming cost V 5 bases and J 0 bases, with 12 bases left between them. From germline, CDR1 is MNHNS and CDR2 SASEGT. CDR3 size: 15 residues. The CDR3 DNA follows: TGTGCCAGCAGTCCTTTAGGGGGGAGCACAGATACGCAGTATTTT. Its translation: CASSPLGGSTDTQYF.

CDR3 sequence reads: CASSTSAPGEVQETQYF. In nucleotides, the CDR3 is TGTGCCAGCAGCACATCGGCTCCCGGGGAGGTCCAAGAGACCCAGTACTTC. The gene calls are TRBV7-4 and TRBJ2-5, with D perhaps matching TRBD2 (6 bases). Trimming took 5 bases from V and 1 from J, leaving 20 bases between them. CDR1 and CDR2 (germline): SGHVT, SQSDAQ. The CDR3 is 17 residues long.

Many counts were recorded for this clonotype. The J gene is TRBJ2-5, the V gene TRBV7-2; tentative D call: TRBD2 (7 bases). Trimming cost V 3 bases and J 1 base, with 15 bases left between them. Germline V lookup: CDR1 SGHTA, CDR2 FQGNSA. The CDR3 consists of 16 residues. CDR3: CASSLIAGATQETQYF. CDR3 in DNA: TGTGCCAGCAGCTTGATCGCGGGGGCAACCCAAGAGACCCAGTACTTC.

In nucleotides, the CDR3 is TGTGCCAGCAGCTCCGGGACAGGGATTCAAGAGACCCAGTACTTC. It yields the protein CASSSGTGIQETQYF. V gene TRBV7-2 combines with J gene TRBJ2-5; 9 nucleotides line up with TRBD1. V shed 4 bases, J shed 2 bases, and the junction held 5 bases outside the gene matches. The length of the CDR3 is 15 residues. The germline gives CDR1 SGHTA, CDR2 FQGNSA.

On this clonotype: Relative to the germline gene, one junction end is altered; a read error may explain this. This CDR3 reads CGARDGQPHTNQPQHF. CDR3 DNA sequence: TGCGGTGCTAGAGATGGACAGCCACACACTAATCAGCCCCAGCATTTT. This chain links TRBV20-1 with TRBJ1-5, with D possibly matching TRBD1 (6 bases). The V gene's germline CDR1 is DFQATT and CDR2 SNEGSKA (reference sequence). The CDR3 runs to 16 residues.

J is TRBJ2-3 and V is TRBV12-3 or TRBV12-4; D might be TRBD2 (7 bases). V was trimmed by 3 bases and J by 5 bases, leaving 15 bases between them. The CDR3 runs 15 residues. The CDR3 loop is CASSFSGGRLDTQYF. CDR3 nucleotides: TGTGCCAGCAGTTTTTCCGGGGGGCGCTTAGATACGCAGTATTTT.